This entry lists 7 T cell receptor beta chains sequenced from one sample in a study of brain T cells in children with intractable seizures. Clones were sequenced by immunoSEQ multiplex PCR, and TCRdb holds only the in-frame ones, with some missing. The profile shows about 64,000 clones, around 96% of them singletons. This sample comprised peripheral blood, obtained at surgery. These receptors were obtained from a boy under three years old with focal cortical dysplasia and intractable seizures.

The CDR3 region has the DNA TGTGCCAGCAGCGTAGGGGGGAGATCCTACAATGAGCAGTTCTTC. Protein sequence: CASSVGGRSYNEQFF. The chain joins TRBV9 to TRBJ2-1; D may match TRBD1 or TRBD2 (5 bases each). CDR1 SGDLS and CDR2 YYNGEE come from the germline V gene. The V end was cut by 0 bases, the J end by 1 base, with 8 bases between. The CDR3 totals 15 residues.

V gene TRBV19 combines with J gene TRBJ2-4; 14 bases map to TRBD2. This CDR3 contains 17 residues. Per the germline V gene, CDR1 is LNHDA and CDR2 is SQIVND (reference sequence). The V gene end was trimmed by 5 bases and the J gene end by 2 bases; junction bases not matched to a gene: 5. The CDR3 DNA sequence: TGTGCCAGTAGTCTCGGACTAGCGGGAGGCCCCAAAAACATTCAGTACTTC. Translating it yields CASSLGLAGGPKNIQYF.

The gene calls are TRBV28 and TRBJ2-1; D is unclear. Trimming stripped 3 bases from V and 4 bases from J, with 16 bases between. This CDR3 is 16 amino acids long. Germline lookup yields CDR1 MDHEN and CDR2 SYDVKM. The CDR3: CASSLMARSTYNEQFF. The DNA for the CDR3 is TGTGCCAGCAGTTTGATGGCCCGGAGTACGTACAATGAGCAGTTCTTC.

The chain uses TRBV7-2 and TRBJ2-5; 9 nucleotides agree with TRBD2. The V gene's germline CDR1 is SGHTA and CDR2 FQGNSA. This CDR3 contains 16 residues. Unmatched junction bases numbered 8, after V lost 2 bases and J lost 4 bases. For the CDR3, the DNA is TGTGCCAGCAGCTTACGCAGTTGGCGGGGGGGAGAGACCCAGTACTTC. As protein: CASSLRSWRGGETQYF.

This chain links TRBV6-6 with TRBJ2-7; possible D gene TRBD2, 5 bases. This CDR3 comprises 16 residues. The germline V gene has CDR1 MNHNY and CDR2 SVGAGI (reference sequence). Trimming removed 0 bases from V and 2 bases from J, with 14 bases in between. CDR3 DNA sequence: TGTGCCAGCAGTTACTCCCCCCTAGCAAAGCCCTACGAGCAGTACTTC. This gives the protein CASSYSPLAKPYEQYF.

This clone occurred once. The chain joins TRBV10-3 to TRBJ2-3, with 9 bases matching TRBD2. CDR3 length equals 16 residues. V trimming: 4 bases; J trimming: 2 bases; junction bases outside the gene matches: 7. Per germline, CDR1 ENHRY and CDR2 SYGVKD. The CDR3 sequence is CAISGGLAGLTDTQYF. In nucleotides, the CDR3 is TGTGCCATCAGTGGGGGCCTAGCGGGGCTCACAGATACGCAGTATTTT.

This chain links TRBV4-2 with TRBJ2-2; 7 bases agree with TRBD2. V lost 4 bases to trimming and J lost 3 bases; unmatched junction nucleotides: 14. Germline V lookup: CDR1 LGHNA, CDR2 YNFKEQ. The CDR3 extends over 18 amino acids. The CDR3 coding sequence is TGTGCCAGCAGCCGAAGATCAAGCGGGATGCTGGACACCGGGGAGCTGTTTTTT. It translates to CASSRRSSGMLDTGELFF.